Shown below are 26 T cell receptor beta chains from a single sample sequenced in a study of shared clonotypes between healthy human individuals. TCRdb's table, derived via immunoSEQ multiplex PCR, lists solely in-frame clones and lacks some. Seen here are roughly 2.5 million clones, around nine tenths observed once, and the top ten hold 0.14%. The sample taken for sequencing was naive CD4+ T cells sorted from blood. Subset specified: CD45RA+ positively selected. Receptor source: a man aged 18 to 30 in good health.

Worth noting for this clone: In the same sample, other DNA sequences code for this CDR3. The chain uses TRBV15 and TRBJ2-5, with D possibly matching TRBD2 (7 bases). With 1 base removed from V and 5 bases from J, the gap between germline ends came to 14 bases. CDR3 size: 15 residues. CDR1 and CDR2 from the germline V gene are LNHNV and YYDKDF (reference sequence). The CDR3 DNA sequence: TGTGCCACCAGCAGAGTCGGGAAGGGGGGGGAGACCCAGTACTTC. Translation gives CATSRVGKGGETQYF.

The CDR3 DNA reads as TGTGCCAGCAGCTTAGATGGTGGGAGGGCCGAGCAGTACTTC. Translation: CASSLDGGRAEQYF. The rearrangement links TRBV11-2 to TRBJ2-7, with 7 bases fitting TRBD2. The germline gives CDR1 SGHAT, CDR2 FQNNGV. The V and J ends lost 0 bases and 6 bases, in that order; junction bases with no gene match: 5. This CDR3 region has 14 residues.

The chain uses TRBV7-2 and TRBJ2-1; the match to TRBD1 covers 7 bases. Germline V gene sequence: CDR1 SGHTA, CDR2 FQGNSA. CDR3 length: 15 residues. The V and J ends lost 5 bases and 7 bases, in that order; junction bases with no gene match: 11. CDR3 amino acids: CASSLGQVQVNEQFF. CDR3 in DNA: TGTGCCAGCAGCCTTGGACAGGTGCAGGTGAATGAGCAGTTCTTC.

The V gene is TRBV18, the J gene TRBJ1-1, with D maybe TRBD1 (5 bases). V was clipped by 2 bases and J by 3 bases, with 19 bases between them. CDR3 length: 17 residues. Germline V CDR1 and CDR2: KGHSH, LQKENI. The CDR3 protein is CASSPFGGGITDTEAFF. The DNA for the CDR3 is TGTGCCAGCTCACCATTCGGGGGGGGGATAACGGACACTGAAGCTTTCTTT. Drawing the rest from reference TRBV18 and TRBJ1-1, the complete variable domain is NAGVMQNPRHLVRRRGQEARLRCSPMKGHSHVYWYRQLPEEGLKFMVYLQKENIIDESGMPKERFSAEFPKEGPSILRIQQVVRGDSAAYFCASSPFGGGITDTEAFFGQGTRLTVV.

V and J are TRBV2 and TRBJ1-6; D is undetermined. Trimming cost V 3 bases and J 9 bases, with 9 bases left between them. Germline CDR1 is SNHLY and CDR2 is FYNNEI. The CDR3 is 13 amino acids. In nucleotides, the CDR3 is TGTGCCAGCAGTGAGCAGGAACTTTCACCCCTCCACTTT. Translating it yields CASSEQELSPLHF.

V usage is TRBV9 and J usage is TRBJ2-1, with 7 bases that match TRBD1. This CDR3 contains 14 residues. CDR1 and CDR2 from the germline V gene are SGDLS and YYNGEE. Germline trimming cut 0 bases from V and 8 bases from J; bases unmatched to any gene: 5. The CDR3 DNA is TGTGCCAGCAGCGTAGAGAGGGGGCGCGATGAGCAGTTCTTC. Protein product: CASSVERGRDEQFF.

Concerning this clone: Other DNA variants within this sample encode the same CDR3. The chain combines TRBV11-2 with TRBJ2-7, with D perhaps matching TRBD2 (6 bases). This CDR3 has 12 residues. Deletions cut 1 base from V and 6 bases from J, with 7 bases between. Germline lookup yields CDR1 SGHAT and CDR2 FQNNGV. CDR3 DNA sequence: TGTGCCAGCAGCTTAGGGGGAGGCGAGCAGTACTTC. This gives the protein CASSLGGGEQYF. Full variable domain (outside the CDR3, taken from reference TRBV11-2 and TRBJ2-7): EAGVAQSPRYKIIEKRQSVAFWCNPISGHATLYWYQQILGQGPKLLIQFQNNGVVDDSQLPKDRFSAERLKGVDSTLKIQPAKLEDSAVYLCASSLGGGEQYFGPGTRLTVT.

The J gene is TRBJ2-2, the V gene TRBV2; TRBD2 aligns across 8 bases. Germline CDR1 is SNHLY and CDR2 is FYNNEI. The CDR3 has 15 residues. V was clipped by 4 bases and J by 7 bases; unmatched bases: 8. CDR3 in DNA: TGTGCCAGCAGTGGGAGGGGTAGCGGGAACGGGGAGCTGTTTTTT. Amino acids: CASSGRGSGNGELFF.

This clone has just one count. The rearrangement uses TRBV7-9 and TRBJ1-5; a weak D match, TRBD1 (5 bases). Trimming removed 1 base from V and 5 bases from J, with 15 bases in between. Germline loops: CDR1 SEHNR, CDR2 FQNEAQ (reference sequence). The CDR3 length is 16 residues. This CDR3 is CASSLGGTGRHQPQHF. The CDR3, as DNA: TGTGCCAGCAGCTTAGGGGGCACTGGAAGGCATCAGCCCCAGCATTTT.

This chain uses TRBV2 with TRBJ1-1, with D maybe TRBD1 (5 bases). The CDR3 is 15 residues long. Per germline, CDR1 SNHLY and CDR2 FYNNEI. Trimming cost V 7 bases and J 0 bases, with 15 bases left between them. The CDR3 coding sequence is TGTGCCAGCAAAGGGGTCGCTGTCATGAACACTGAAGCTTTCTTT. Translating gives CASKGVAVMNTEAFF.

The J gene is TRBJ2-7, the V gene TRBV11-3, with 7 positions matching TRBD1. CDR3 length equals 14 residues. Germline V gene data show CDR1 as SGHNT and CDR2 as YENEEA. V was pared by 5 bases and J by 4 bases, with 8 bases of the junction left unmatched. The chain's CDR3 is CASSARQGTYEQYF. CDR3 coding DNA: TGTGCCAGCAGCGCCCGACAGGGTACTTACGAGCAGTACTTC.

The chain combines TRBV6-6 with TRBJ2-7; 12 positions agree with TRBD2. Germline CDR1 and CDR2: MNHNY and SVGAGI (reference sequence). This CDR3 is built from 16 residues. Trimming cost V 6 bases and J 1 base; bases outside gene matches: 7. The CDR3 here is CASSRTSGISSYEQYF. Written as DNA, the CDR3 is TGTGCCAGCAGCCGGACTAGCGGGATCTCATCCTACGAGCAGTACTTC.

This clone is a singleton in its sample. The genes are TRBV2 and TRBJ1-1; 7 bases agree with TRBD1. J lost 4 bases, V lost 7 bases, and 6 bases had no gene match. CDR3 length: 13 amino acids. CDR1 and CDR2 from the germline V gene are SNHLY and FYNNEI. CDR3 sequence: CASTPGQATEAFF. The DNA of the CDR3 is TGTGCCAGCACCCCCGGACAGGCCACTGAAGCTTTCTTT.

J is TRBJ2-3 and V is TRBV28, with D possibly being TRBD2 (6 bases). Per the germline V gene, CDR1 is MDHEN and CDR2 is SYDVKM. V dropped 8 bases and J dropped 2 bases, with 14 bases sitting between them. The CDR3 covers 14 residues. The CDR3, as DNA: TGTGCCAGCCCCGGGAGACCTCACACAGATACGCAGTATTTT. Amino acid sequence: CASPGRPHTDTQYF.

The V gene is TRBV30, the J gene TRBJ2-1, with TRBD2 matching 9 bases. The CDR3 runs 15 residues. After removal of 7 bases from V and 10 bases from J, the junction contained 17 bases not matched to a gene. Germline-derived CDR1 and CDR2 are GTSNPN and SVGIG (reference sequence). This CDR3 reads CAYRPGAGGPGEQFF. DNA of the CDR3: TGTGCCTACCGCCCGGGGGCGGGAGGGCCGGGAGAGCAGTTCTTC.

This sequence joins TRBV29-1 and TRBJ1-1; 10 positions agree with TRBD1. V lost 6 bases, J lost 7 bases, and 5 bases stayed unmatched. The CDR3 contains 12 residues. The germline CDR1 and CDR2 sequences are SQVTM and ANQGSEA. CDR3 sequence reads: CSVDWTGGEAFF. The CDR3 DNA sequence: TGCAGCGTGGACTGGACAGGGGGTGAAGCTTTCTTT.

The CDR3 DNA sequence: TGTGCCAGCAGCGTGACCAGCGGGGCCCTTATCCGGGGTGAGCAGTTCTTC. Its translation is CASSVTSGALIRGEQFF. This chain joins TRBV9 and TRBJ2-1; 7 positions agree with TRBD2. J gave up 9 bases and V 2 bases, and 17 bases lay outside the gene matches. Per the germline V gene, CDR1 is SGDLS and CDR2 is YYNGEE. The length of the CDR3 is 17 residues.

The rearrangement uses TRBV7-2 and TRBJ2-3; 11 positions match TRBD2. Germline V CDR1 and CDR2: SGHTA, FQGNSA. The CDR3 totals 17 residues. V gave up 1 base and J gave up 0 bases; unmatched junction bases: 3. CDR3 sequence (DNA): TGTGCCAGCAGCTTAGTGGGGACTAGCGGTAGCACAGATACGCAGTATTTT. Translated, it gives CASSLVGTSGSTDTQYF.

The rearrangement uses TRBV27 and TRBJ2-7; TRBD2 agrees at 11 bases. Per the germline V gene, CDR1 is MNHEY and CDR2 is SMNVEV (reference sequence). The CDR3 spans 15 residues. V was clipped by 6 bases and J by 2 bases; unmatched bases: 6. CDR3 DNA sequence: TGTGCCAGCAGAATAGGGACTAGCGGCGCCTACGAGCAGTACTTC. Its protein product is CASRIGTSGAYEQYF.

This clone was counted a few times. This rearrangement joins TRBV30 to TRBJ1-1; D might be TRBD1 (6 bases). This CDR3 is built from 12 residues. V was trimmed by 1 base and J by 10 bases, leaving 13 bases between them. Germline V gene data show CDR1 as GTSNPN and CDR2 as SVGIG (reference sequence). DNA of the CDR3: TGTGCCTGGAGTGCGATCAACAGGGCAGCTTTCTTT. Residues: CAWSAINRAAFF.

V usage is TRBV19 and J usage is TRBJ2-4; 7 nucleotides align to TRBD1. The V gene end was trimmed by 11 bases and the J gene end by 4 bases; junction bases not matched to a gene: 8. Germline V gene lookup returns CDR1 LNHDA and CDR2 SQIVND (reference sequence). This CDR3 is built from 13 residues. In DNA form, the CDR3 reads TGTGCCTCTAAGGGGGCAGGAAAAAACATTCAGTACTTC. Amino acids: CASKGAGKNIQYF.

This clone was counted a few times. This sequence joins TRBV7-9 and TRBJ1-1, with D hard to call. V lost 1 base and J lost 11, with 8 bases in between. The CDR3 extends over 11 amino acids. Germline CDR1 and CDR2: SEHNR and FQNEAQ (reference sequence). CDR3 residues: CASSLERQAFF. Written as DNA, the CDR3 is TGTGCCAGCAGCTTAGAGCGGCAGGCTTTCTTT.

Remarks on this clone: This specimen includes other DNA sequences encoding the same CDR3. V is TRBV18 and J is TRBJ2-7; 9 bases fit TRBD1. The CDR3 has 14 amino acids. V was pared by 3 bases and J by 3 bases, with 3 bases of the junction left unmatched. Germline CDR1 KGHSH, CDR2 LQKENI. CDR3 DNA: TGTGCCAGCTCACCGGGACAGGGAGTCTACGAGCAGTACTTC. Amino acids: CASSPGQGVYEQYF.

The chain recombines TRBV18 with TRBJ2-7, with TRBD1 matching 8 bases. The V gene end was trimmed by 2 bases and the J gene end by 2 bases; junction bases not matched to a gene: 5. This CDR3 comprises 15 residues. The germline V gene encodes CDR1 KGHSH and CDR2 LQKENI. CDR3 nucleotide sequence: TGTGCCAGCTCACCATCGTCGGGACAGGCCTACGAGCAGTACTTC. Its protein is CASSPSSGQAYEQYF.

DNA of the CDR3: TGTGCCAGCAGTGAACCTAGCGGTAGCACAGATACGCAGTATTTT. Its protein product is CASSEPSGSTDTQYF. This chain uses TRBV25-1 with TRBJ2-3; 7 bases fit TRBD2. V shed 2 bases and J 0 bases; nucleotides not matched to a gene: 2. Germline V gene lookup returns CDR1 MGHDK and CDR2 SYGVNS. This CDR3 contains 15 residues.

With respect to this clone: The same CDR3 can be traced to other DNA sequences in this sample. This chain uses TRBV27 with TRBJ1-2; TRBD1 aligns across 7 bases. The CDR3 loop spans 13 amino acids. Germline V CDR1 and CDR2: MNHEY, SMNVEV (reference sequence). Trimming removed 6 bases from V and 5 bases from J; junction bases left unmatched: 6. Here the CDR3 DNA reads TGTGCCAGCAGGAGACAGGGTGGGTATGGCTACACCTTC. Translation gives CASRRQGGYGYTF.